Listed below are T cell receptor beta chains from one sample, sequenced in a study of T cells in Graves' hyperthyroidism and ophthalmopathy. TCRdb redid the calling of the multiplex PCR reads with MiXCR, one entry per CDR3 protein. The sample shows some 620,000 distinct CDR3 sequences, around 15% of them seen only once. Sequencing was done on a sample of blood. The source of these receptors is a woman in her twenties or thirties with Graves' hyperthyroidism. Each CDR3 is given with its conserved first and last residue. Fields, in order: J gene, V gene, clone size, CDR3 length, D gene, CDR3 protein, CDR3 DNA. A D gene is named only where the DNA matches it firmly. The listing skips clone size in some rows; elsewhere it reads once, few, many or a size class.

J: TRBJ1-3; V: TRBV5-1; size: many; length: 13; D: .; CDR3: CASSLGFGNTIYF; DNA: TGCGCCAGCAGCTTGGGGTTCGGAAACACCATATATTTT
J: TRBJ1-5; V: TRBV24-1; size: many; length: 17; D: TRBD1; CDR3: CATSDSRRGISNQPQHF; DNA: TGTGCCACCAGTGATTCCCGCAGGGGGATAAGCAATCAGCCCCAGCATTTT
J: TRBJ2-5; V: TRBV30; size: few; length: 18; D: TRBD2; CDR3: CAWSPGIAGHTDQETQYF; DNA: TGTGCCTGGAGTCCCGGGATAGCGGGTCACACTGATCAAGAGACCCAGTACTTC
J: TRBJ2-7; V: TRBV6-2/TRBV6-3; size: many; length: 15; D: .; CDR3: CASSYDGGTPSEQYF; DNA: TGTGCCAGCAGTTACGATGGAGGAACCCCAAGCGAGCAGTACTTC
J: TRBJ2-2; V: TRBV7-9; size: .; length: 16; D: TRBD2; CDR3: CASSTWTSGNTGELFF; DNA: TGTGCCAGCAGCACCTGGACTAGCGGTAACACCGGGGAGCTGTTTTTT
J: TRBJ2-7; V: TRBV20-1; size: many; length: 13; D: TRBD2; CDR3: CSARTSGRYEQYF; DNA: TGCAGTGCTAGGACTAGCGGGAGATACGAGCAGTACTTC
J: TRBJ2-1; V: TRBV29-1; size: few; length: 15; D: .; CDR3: CSVDGLQSSYNEQFF; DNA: TGCAGCGTTGATGGGCTTCAGAGCTCCTACAATGAGCAGTTCTTC
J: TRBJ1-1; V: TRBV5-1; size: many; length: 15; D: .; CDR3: CASSLVAGPNTEAFF; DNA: TGCGCCAGCAGCTTGGTGGCAGGGCCGAACACTGAAGCTTTCTTT
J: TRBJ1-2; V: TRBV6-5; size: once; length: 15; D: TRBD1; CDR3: CASSSPGTGEGGYTF; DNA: TGTGCCAGCAGTTCTCCCGGGACAGGGGAGGGAGGCTACACCTTC
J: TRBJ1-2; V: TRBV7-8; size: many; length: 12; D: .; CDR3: CASSALYEGYTF; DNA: TGTGCCAGCAGCGCGTTATACGAGGGCTACACCTTC
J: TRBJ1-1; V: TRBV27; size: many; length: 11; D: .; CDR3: CASTHGTKAFF; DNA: TGTGCCAGCACTCACGGGACCAAAGCTTTCTTT
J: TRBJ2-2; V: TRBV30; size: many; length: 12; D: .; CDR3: CAWSVATGELFF; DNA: TGTGCCTGGAGTGTAGCAACCGGGGAGCTGTTTTTT
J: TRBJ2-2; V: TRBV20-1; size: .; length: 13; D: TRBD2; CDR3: CSARPSGTGELFF; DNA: TGCAGTGCTAGACCTAGCGGGACCGGGGAGCTGTTTTTT
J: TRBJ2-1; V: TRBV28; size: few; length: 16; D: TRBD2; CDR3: CASRGGLAPFRNEQFF; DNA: TGTGCCAGCAGGGGAGGACTAGCGCCTTTTAGGAATGAGCAGTTCTTC
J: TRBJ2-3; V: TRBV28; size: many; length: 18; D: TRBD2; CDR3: CASSLFGRAGGLTDTQYF; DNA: TGTGCCAGCAGTTTATTTGGTAGGGCGGGAGGACTAACGGATACGCAGTATTTT
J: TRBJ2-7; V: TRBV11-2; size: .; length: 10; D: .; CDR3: CAGSFHEQYF; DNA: TGTGCCGGCAGCTTCCACGAGCAGTACTTC
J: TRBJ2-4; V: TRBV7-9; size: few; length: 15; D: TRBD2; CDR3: CASSTPGLLGNIQYF; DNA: TGTGCCAGCAGCACTCCGGGACTACTCGGAAACATTCAGTACTTC
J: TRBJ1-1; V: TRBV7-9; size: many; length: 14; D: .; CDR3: CASSLAQVHTEAFF; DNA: TGTGCCAGCAGCTTAGCGCAGGTGCACACTGAAGCTTTCTTT
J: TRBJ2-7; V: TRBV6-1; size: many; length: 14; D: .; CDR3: CASSSTPGTYEQYF; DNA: TGTGCCAGCAGTTCTACCCCAGGGACCTACGAGCAGTACTTC
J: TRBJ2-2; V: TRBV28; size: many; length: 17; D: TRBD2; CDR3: CASTSFYSGSLSGELFF; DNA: TGTGCCAGCACCTCTTTTTATAGCGGGAGCTTGTCCGGGGAGCTGTTTTTT
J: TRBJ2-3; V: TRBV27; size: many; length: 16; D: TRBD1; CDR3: CASSFRQGAYTDTQYF; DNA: TGTGCCAGCAGTTTCCGACAGGGGGCGTACACAGATACGCAGTATTTT
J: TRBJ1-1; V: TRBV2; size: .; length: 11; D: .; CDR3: CASLSSWGAFF; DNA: TGTGCCAGCTTATCCTCTTGGGGGGCTTTCTTT
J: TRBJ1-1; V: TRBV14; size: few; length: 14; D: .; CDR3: CASTQLGAATEAFF; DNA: TGTGCCAGCACCCAATTGGGGGCGGCCACTGAAGCTTTCTTT
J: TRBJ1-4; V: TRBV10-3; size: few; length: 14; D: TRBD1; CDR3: CAISETGQGKKLFF; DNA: TGTGCCATCAGTGAAACTGGACAGGGGAAAAAACTGTTTTTT
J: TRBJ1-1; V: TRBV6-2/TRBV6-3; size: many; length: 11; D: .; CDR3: CASTRGPEAFF; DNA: TGTGCCAGCACTCGGGGGCCTGAAGCTTTCTTT
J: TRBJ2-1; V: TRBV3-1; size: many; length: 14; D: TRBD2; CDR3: CASSRGTSGNEQFF; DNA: TGTGCCAGCAGCCGTGGGACTAGTGGGAATGAGCAGTTCTTC
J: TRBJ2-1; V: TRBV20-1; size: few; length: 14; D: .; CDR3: CSARGTPSGNEQFF; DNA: TGCAGTGCAAGAGGTACCCCCTCCGGCAATGAGCAGTTCTTC
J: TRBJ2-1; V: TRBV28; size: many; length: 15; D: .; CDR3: CASSRTRRSYNEQFF; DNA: TGTGCCAGCAGTCGAACAAGACGCTCCTACAATGAGCAGTTCTTC
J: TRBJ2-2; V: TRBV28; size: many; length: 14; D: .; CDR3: CASIDSKNTGELFF; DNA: TGTGCCAGCATTGACTCCAAGAACACCGGGGAGCTGTTTTTT
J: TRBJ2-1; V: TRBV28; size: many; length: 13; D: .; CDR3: CASRRTGNHEQFF; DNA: TGTGCCAGCAGGAGAACAGGGAATCATGAGCAGTTCTTC
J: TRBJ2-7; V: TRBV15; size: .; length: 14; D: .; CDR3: CATSRAPGPYEQYF; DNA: TGTGCCACCAGCAGAGCACCGGGACCCTACGAGCAGTACTTC
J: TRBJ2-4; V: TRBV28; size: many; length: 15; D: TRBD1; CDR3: CASSYRGLAKNIQYF; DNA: TGTGCCAGCAGTTACAGGGGCCTAGCCAAAAACATTCAGTACTTC
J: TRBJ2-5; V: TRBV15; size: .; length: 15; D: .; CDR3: CATSSLQGGGKTQYF; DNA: TGTGCCACCAGCAGTCTTCAGGGGGGCGGAAAGACCCAGTACTTC
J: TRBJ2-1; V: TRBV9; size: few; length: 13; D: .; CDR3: CASSVGGGDEQFF; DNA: TGTGCCAGCAGCGTAGGTGGGGGAGATGAGCAGTTCTTC
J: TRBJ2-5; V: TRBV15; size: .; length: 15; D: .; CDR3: CATSRGGLVEETQYF; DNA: TGTGCCACCAGCAGAGGAGGGCTAGTGGAAGAGACCCAGTACTTC
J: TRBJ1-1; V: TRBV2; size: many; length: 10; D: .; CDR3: CASSGRIAFF; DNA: TGTGCCAGCAGTGGTAGGATCGCTTTCTTT
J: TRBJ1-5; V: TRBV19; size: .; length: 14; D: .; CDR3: CASIRGSSNQPQHF; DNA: TGTGCCAGTATCCGGGGTTCGAGCAATCAGCCCCAGCATTTT
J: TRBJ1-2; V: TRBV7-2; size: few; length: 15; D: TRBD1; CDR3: CASSLIRGQGYGYTF; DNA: TGTGCCAGCAGCTTAATCAGGGGGCAGGGGTATGGCTACACCTTC
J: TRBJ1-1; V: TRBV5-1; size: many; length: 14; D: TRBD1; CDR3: CASERGTANTEAFF; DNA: TGCGCCAGCGAACGTGGGACAGCGAACACTGAAGCTTTCTTT
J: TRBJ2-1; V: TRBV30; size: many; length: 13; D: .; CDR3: CAWRWDHSNEQFF; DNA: TGTGCCTGGAGGTGGGACCACTCCAATGAGCAGTTCTTC
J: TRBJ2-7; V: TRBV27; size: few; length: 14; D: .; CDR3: CASSFRGQTYEQYF; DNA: TGTGCCAGCAGTTTTCGAGGACAGACCTACGAGCAGTACTTC
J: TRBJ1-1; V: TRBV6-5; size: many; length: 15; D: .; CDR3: CASSYSVGGGTEAFF; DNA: TGTGCCAGCAGTTACTCAGTTGGTGGGGGCACTGAAGCTTTCTTT
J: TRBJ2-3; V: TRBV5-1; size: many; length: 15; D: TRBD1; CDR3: CASSYGQGSTDTQYF; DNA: TGCGCCAGCAGCTACGGACAGGGTTCCACAGATACGCAGTATTTT
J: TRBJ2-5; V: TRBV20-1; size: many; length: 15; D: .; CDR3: CSARDYERLQETQYF; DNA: TGCAGTGCTAGAGATTACGAAAGGCTCCAAGAGACCCAGTACTTC